This T cell receptor beta chain originates from a study of blood T cell repertoires in COVID-19. Study background: Spain, Italy and the United States supplied samples that represented acute and convalescent COVID-19. Sources were T cells, B-cell-depleted T cells, or PBMCs; the material itself was cDNA or gDNA.

The CDR3 totals 13 residues. V lost 6 bases to trimming and J lost 2 bases, with 10 bases between them. Germline assignment: CDR1 MNHEY and CDR2 SVGAGI. The authors' processing: Counts of nucleated cells, estimated from reference gene primer amplification, were obtained. Using immunoSEQ multiplex PCR, the repertoire was profiled, and TCRdb retains in-frame clones only, with some absent. For V, J and clone size, that table is used; D and trimming come from the DNA. The data show about 400,000 clones, around 92% seen once. The specimen was peripheral blood. The sequence was obtained from a man in his forties with acute or convalescent COVID-19. This chain links TRBV6-5 with TRBJ1-2; D remains unclear. The CDR3: CASRIGNNYGYTF. CDR3 DNA: TGTGCCAGCAGAATCGGTAACAACTATGGCTACACCTTC.